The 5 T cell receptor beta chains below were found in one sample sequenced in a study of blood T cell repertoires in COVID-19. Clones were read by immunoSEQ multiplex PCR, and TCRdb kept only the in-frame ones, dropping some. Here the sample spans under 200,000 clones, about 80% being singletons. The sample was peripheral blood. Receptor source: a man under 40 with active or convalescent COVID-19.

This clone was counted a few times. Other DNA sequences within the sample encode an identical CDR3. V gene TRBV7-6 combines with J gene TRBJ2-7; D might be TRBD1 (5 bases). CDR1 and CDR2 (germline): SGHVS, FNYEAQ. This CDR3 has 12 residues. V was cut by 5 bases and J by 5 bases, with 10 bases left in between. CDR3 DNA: TGTGCCAGCAGCCTCTCAGGGAACGAGCAGTACTTC. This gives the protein CASSLSGNEQYF.

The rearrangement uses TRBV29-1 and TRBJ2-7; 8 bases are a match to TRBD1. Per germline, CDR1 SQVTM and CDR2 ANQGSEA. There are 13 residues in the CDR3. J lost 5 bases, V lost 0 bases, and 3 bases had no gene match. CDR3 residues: CSVEDRGPHEQYF. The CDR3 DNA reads TGCAGCGTTGAAGACAGGGGGCCACACGAGCAGTACTTC.

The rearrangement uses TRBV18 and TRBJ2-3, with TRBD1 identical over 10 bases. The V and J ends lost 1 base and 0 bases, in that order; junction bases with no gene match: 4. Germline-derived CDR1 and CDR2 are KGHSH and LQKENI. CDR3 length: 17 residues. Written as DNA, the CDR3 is TGTGCCAGCTCACCACGGAAGGGACAGGGGAGCACAGATACGCAGTATTTT. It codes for CASSPRKGQGSTDTQYF.

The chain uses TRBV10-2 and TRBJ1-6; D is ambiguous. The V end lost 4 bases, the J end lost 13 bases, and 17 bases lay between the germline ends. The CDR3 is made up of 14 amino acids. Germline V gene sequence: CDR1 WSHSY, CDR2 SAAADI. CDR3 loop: CASSVEASISPLHF. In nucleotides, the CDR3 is TGCGCCAGCAGTGTTGAGGCCTCTATTAGCCCCCTCCACTTT.

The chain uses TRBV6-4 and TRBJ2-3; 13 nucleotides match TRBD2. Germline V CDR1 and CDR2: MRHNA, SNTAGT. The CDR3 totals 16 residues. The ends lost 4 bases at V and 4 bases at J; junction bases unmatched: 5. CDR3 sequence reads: CASSVELAGGADTQYF. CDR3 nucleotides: TGTGCCAGCAGTGTTGAACTAGCGGGAGGGGCAGATACGCAGTATTTT.